These 9 T cell receptor beta chains came from one sample sequenced in a study of Ad26.COV2.S vaccination and SARS-CoV-2 variants. TCRdb's copy holds only in-frame clones and misses some; the assay was immunoSEQ multiplex PCR. The data contain 300,000 to 400,000 clones, 75% to 90% of them singletons. As to treatment: some 19 received Ad26.COV2.S at low or high dose, single or two shots; about 5 received placebo; per-sample allocation not given. Following the first vaccine or placebo injection, samples were taken on day 63. This sample comprised peripheral blood, obtained in a trial of Ad26.COV2.S vaccine versus placebo. These receptors were obtained from a person between 18 and 60 years old who received the Ad26.COV2.S COVID-19 vaccine or a placebo.

The V and J genes are TRBV6-2 or TRBV6-3 and TRBJ2-5; D not certain. The CDR3 is made up of 14 amino acids. The V gene lost 1 base and the J gene lost 0 bases, with 6 bases spanning the gap. Germline V lookup: CDR1 MNHEY, CDR2 SVGEGT. The DNA for the CDR3 is TGTGCCAGCAGTTACTGGGCAGACCAAGAGACCCAGTACTTC. Its translation: CASSYWADQETQYF.

V is TRBV7-2 and J is TRBJ2-2; 7 nucleotides line up with TRBD2. V shed 3 bases and J 7 bases; nucleotides not matched to a gene: 5. This CDR3 has 14 residues. Germline CDR1 SGHTA, CDR2 FQGNSA. The CDR3 protein is CASSLWGGNGELFF. For the CDR3, the DNA is TGTGCCAGCAGCTTGTGGGGGGGGAACGGGGAGCTGTTTTTT.

The rearrangement joins TRBV27 to TRBJ2-1; 11 bases align to TRBD2. The CDR3 covers 16 residues. V was pared by 4 bases and J by 8 bases, with 10 bases of the junction left unmatched. The V gene's germline CDR1 is MNHEY and CDR2 SMNVEV (reference sequence). The CDR3 DNA reads as TGTGCCAGCAGTTCCCCACTAGCGGGAGAAGGCGATGAGCAGTTCTTC. Protein product: CASSSPLAGEGDEQFF.

This clone was detected a few times. This chain's CDR3 is CASSQDGGDGYTF. Written as DNA, the CDR3 is TGCGCCAGCAGCCAAGATGGGGGGGATGGCTACACCTTC. The gene calls are TRBV4-3 and TRBJ1-2, with a possible D match to TRBD1 (5 bases). The germline V gene has CDR1 LGHNA and CDR2 YSLEER. Trimming took off 0 bases at V and 6 bases at J, with 8 bases between the two ends. CDR3 length: 13 residues.

The gene calls are TRBV27 and TRBJ2-7; 7 bases are shared with TRBD2. The germline CDR1 and CDR2 sequences are MNHEY and SMNVEV (reference sequence). The CDR3 sequence is 13 residues long. V lost 5 bases, J lost 4 bases, and 5 bases stayed unmatched. CDR3 sequence: CASSPVSGYEQYF. The CDR3 coding sequence is TGTGCCAGCAGTCCAGTTAGCGGGTACGAGCAGTACTTC.

The DNA for the CDR3 is TGTGCCAGCTCACCCCGGGGACTAGCGGGGGACACAGATACGCAGTATTTT. Translating gives CASSPRGLAGDTDTQYF. The genes are TRBV18 and TRBJ2-3; 14 bases map to TRBD2. Germline CDR1 and CDR2: KGHSH and LQKENI. This CDR3 region has 17 residues. Trimming took 3 bases from V and 2 from J; bases not matched to a gene: 4.

In DNA, the CDR3 is TGCGCCAGCAGCCCTATTAGCGGGGCGGGCACAGATACGCAGTATTTT. It yields the protein CASSPISGAGTDTQYF. This chain joins TRBV4-3 and TRBJ2-3; 8 bases map to TRBD2. The CDR3 runs 16 residues. Losses at the gene ends were 4 bases for V and 1 base for J; bases not matched to a gene: 7. The germline CDR1 and CDR2 sequences are LGHNA and YSLEER.

V is TRBV12-3 or TRBV12-4 and J is TRBJ1-6, with a possible D match to TRBD1 (6 bases). This CDR3 has 13 amino acids. V was cut by 7 bases and J by 5 bases, with 9 bases left in between. The CDR3 nucleotides are TGTGCCAGCACGGGGGCACATAATTCACCCCTCCACTTT. Translated: CASTGAHNSPLHF.

V usage is TRBV18 and J usage is TRBJ1-1; no clear D gene. The CDR3 extends over 15 amino acids. The germline V gene has CDR1 KGHSH and CDR2 LQKENI. V lost 7 bases and J 1 base, leaving 16 bases between the germline ends. The CDR3 bases are TGTGCCAGCTTACCCCCCGGCCTCGGGAACACTGAAGCTTTCTTT. Protein: CASLPPGLGNTEAFF. The whole variable domain, filled in from reference TRBV18 and TRBJ1-1, reads NAGVMQNPRHLVRRRGQEARLRCSPMKGHSHVYWYRQLPEEGLKFMVYLQKENIIDESGMPKERFSAEFPKEGPSILRIQQVVRGDSAAYFCASLPPGLGNTEAFFGQGTRLTVV.